The T cell receptor (beta chain) under discussion was sequenced for a study of shared clonotypes between healthy human individuals. Sequencing used immunoSEQ multiplex PCR; TCRdb keeps in-frame clones, though not all of them. The sample has about 590,000 clones, around 95% seen once. The germline V gene has CDR1 SGHNT and CDR2 YYREEE (reference sequence). The length of the CDR3 is 14 residues. CD45RO-negative CD8 cells positively selected for CCR7 made up the naive population, which excluded terminally differentiated effector memory CD45RA+ cells. The receptor was isolated from a woman aged 25 to 39 in good health. The sample was naive CD8+ T cells sorted from blood. V is TRBV5-4 and J is TRBJ2-5; no clear D gene. The last part of the DNA fits TRBJ2-7 better; the J call may be wrong. CDR3 in amino acids: CASSLELGSYEQYF. CDR3 sequence (DNA): TGTGCCAGCAGCTTGGAGCTAGGGTCCTACGAGCAGTACTTC.